This TCR beta chain was identified in a study of vaccination effects on CD4 cells after COVID-19 (dated by TCRdb to the early 2020s). The study in broad terms: Each participant received two doses of an mRNA SARS-CoV-2 vaccine, either BNT162b2 or mRNA-1273. Altogether, around eleven COVID-19 convalescent patients and a handful of SARS-CoV-2-naive healthy vaccine recipients made up the full study. In both COVID-19 convalescent patients and infection-naive vaccine recipients, the study compared SARS-CoV-2 spike-specific CD4+ TCR repertoires from before mRNA vaccination with those from after it. Cultures from other donors in the study were sequenced using the Oncomine TCR Beta short-read assay on an Illumina iSeq 100. Beyond this particular receptor, the publication reports: Limitations of the study were the small number of convalescent patients and the absence of early post-infection timepoints. Marked clonal contraction was observed in both infection-induced and vaccine-induced clones at late post-vaccination timepoints, consistent with waning T cell responses. In healthy vaccine recipients, vaccine-induced clones were almost all SARS-CoV-2 mono-reactive, with only 1 of 255 cross-reactive with common cold coronaviruses.

The ViraFEST assay stimulated PBMC with viral peptide pools and then used TCR sequencing to identify antigen-specific CD4+ T cell clonotypes by expansion. After 10 to 11 days of culture, CD4+ T cells were isolated with the EasySep CD4+ T cell isolation kit. Negative nucleocapsid antibody results before and after vaccination confirmed that the healthy vaccine recipients had no prior SARS-CoV-2 infection. Approximately 2 million PBMC per well were cultured with about 9.6 ug/ml peptides in IMDM containing approximately 4.6% human AB serum, approximately 9.9 IU/ml IL-2 and gentamicin. Half of the culture medium was replaced with fresh IL-2-containing medium on days 3 and 7. Unless otherwise noted, each peptide stimulation condition was cultured in triplicate wells. Using Ficoll-Paque Plus gradient centrifugation, PBMC were separated from whole blood and then either used fresh or cryopreserved at -140C. The overlapping peptide pools covered the spike proteins of SARS-CoV-2 and of the common cold coronaviruses HCoV-NL63, HCoV-OC43 and HCoV-229E. Genomic DNA was extracted from cultured CD4+ T cells with the QIAamp micro DNA kit.

Libraries were made using the immunoSEQ multiplex PCR assay. DNA from the cultured and isolated CD4+ T cells underwent TCR beta CDR3 sequencing. As for the authors' bioinformatics: The analysis removed non-productive TCR sequences, trimmed reads to the CDR3 region, and retained only CDR3s that were 7 or more amino acids long. The MANAFEST web app was used to identify antigen-specific clonotypes by comparing expansion in peptide wells with expansion in reference cultures. To be called positive, a clone needed expansion at FDR<0.05 compared with the reference and with all other wells, an odds ratio greater than 5, and a frequency greater than 0.1% in two replicate wells. Clonotypes significantly expanded in SARS-CoV-2 spike wells and in at least one common cold coronavirus spike condition were defined as cross-reactive. CDR3 similarity was assessed by Levenshtein distance with the stringdist R package, and unrooted trees were built with ape in R 3.6.1. In TCRdb, the immuneACCESS table is reduced to in-frame sequences with V and J assigned. These tables do not hold every clone; where another copy was compared, an unresolved V gene accounts for under half, and the others remain unexplained. The V and J calls and clone size are taken from that table; D and trimming were inferred from the DNA. This sample is represented by about 73,000 clones; 65% to 80% of them were singletons. The top ten clonotypes cover around 3.2% of the sample.

Remarks on this clone: Its binding antigen is unknown. No base quality information exists; no much larger clone differs at one position.

This material consisted of CD4+ T cells from PBMCs cultured with HCoV-NL63 spike peptides, taken before COVID-19 vaccination. The sample's cell subset or site, from its label and the paper: HCoV-NL63 spike overlapping peptide pool stimulation. This receptor was obtained from a human donor who received a COVID-19 vaccine.

The CDR3 corresponds to CASSHDRVATDGEQFF. The nucleotide sequence reads TGCGCCAGCAGCCATGATAGGGTAGCAACCGACGGTGAGCAGTTCTTC. The V and J genes are TRBV4-1 and TRBJ2-1, with the D gene not confidently named. The CDR3 covers 16 residues, taking in both the cysteine and the phenylalanine. Just the 48-base CDR3 DNA is kept, in frame starting at base 1. V is pared back by 3 bases and J by 9 bases, with 21 bases lying between the germline termini. From a lookup of the germline V gene, CDR1 and CDR2 are MGHRA and YSYEKL.